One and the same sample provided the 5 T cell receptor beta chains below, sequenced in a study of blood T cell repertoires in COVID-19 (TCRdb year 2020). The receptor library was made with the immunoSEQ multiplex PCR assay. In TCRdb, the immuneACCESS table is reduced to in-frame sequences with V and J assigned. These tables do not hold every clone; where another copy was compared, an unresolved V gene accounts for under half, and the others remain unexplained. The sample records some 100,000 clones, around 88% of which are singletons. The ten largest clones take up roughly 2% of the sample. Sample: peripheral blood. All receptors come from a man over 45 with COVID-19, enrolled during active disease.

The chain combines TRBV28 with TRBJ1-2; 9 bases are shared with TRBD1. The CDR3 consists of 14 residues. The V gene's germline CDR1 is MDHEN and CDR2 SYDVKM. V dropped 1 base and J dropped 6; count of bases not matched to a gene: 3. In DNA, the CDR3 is TGTGCCAGCAGTTTATTACGGACAGGGGATGGCTACACCTTC. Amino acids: CASSLLRTGDGYTF.

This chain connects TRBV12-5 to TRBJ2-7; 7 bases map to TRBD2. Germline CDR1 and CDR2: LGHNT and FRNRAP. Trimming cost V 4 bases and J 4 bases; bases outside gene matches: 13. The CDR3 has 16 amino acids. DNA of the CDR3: TGTGCTAGTGGTTGGGAGGGCCAGGCCTACTTGTACGAGCAGTACTTC. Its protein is CASGWEGQAYLYEQYF.

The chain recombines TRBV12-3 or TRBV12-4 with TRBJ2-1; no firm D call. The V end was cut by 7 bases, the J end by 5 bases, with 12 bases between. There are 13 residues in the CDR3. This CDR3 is CASNRDTDNEQFF. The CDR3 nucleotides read TGTGCCAGCAATCGAGACACGGACAATGAGCAGTTCTTC.

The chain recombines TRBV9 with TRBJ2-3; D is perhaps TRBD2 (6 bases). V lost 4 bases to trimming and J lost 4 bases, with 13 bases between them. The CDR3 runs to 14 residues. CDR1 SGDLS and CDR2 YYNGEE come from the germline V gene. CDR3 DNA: TGTGCCAGCAGCATCTCGACTAGATCAGATACGCAGTATTTT. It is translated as CASSISTRSDTQYF. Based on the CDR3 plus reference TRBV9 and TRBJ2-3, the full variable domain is DSGVTQTPKHLITATGQRVTLRCSPRSGDLSVYWYQQSLDQGLQFLIQYYNGEERAKGNILERFSAQQFPDLHSELNLSSLELGDSALYFCASSISTRSDTQYFGPGTRLTVL.

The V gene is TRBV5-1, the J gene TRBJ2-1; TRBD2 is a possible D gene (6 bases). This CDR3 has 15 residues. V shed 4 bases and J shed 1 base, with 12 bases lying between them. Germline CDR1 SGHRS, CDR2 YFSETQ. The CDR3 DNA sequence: TGCGCCAGCAGCAAGGGCGGGGCGTCCTACAATGAGCAGTTCTTC. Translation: CASSKGGASYNEQFF.